The present TCR beta chain was sequenced within a study of blood T cell repertoires in COVID-19. About the research overall: The study drew acute and convalescent COVID-19 samples from the United States, Italy and Spain. The cDNA or gDNA used as material had been derived from T cells, B-cell-depleted T cells, or PBMCs.

The germline V gene encodes CDR1 LGHNA and CDR2 YSLEER. The length of the CDR3 is 15 residues. V shed 3 bases and J shed 0 bases, with 12 bases lying between them. This clone was counted between two and nine times. Study processing details: Estimates of nucleated cell counts were drawn from the amplification of reference gene primers. The method was immunoSEQ multiplex PCR; TCRdb's version includes in-frame clones alone and lacks a portion of them. That table is the source of V, J and clone size, and D and trimming were worked out from the DNA. The sample records more than 45,000 clones, 91% being singletons.

The chain joins TRBV4-3 to TRBJ2-7; perhaps TRBD1 as D (6 bases). Input material: peripheral blood. The TCR comes from a man in his sixties or seventies with active COVID-19. The CDR3 DNA follows: TGCGCCAGCAGCCAGCAACAGGGTTTCTCCTACGAGCAGTACTTC. It encodes CASSQQQGFSYEQYF.